This passage covers 9 T cell receptor beta chains from one sample sequenced in a study of T cells expressing NK-cell markers. After re-calling the 5' RACE reads, TCRdb lists one entry per CDR3 protein, DNA absent. This repertoire includes 150,000 or so distinct CDR3 sequences. The source material was blood T cells: a sorted CD56 or NKG2C T cell subset, CD4+ or CD8+ T cells, or bulk PBMC T cells (not recorded which). The receptors shown here come from a woman between 18 and 70 years old in good health.

The chain joins TRBV20-1 to TRBJ1-1; TCRdb picks TRBD1, but there is no DNA to check that call. This CDR3 region has 13 residues. Germline CDR1 DFQATT, CDR2 SNEGSKA (reference sequence). The CDR3 region is CSASGGANTEAFF.

The chain employs TRBV24-1 and TRBJ2-5. The CDR3 spans 15 residues. Germline V gene lookup returns CDR1 KGHDR and CDR2 SFDVKD. CDR3 amino acids: CATSEPGPTQETQYF.

The chain has TRBV6-5 and TRBJ2-7; TCRdb selects TRBD1, and the lack of DNA leaves this call unchecked. Germline V lookup: CDR1 MNHEY, CDR2 SVGAGI. This CDR3 contains 17 residues. The CDR3 sequence: CASSYSADRMRFYEQYF.

This chain connects TRBV27 to TRBJ1-6; the D call of TRBD1 rests on TCRdb alone, since no DNA is present to check it. The CDR3 extends over 19 amino acids. Germline V gene data show CDR1 as MNHEY and CDR2 as SMNVEV (reference sequence). This CDR3 is CASSLPDSASPHYNSPLHF.

The CDR3 sequence is CASSQVGSGRINEQFF. This chain joins TRBV4-1 and TRBJ2-1; TCRdb's D call of TRBD2 is untestable without DNA. Germline V gene data show CDR1 as MGHRA and CDR2 as YSYEKL. The CDR3 has 16 amino acids.

The chain couples TRBV6-1 to TRBJ1-4. Germline CDR1 reads MNHNS; CDR2 reads SASEGT. The CDR3 has 11 residues. CDR3: CAHLDAEKLFF.

The chain employs TRBV13 and TRBJ2-5; TCRdb returns TRBD1, unconfirmable since there is no DNA. The CDR3 totals 14 residues. Germline CDR1 reads PRHDT; CDR2 reads FYEKMQ (reference sequence). The CDR3: CASSFWTTRETQYF.

V is TRBV20-1 and J is TRBJ2-1; the D gene TCRdb calls, TRBD2, cannot be checked with no DNA. The CDR3 loop spans 15 amino acids. The germline V gene encodes CDR1 DFQATT and CDR2 SNEGSKA (reference sequence). The chain's CDR3 is CSAREAPPPRNEQFF.

The chain carries TRBV20-1 and TRBJ2-2; TCRdb picks TRBD2, but there is no DNA to check that call. This CDR3 is 16 amino acids long. CDR1 is DFQATT and CDR2 is SNEGSKA in the germline V gene (reference sequence). The CDR3 sequence: CSARGIAGEGTGELFF.